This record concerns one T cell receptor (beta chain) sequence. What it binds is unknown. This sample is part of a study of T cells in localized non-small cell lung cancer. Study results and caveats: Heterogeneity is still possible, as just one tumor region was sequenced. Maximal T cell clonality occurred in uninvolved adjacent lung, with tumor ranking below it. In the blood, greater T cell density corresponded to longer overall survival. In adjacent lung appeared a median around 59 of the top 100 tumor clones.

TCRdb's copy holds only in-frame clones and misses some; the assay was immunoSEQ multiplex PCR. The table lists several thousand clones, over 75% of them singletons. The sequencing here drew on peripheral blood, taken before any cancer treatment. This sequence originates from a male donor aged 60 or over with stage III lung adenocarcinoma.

The CDR3 is CASSLARLAGGYNEQFF. CDR3 bases: TGTGCCAGCAGCTTAGCTAGACTAGCGGGAGGGTACAATGAGCAGTTCTTC. The chain recombines TRBV7-9 with TRBJ2-1, with 14 nucleotides matching TRBD2. The CDR3 sequence is 17 residues long. The junction had 2 bases not matched to a gene; V was cut back by 0 bases and J by 4 bases. Germline CDR1 reads SEHNR; CDR2 reads FQNEAQ (reference sequence). Filled out from reference TRBV7-9 and TRBJ2-1, the complete variable domain reads DTGVSQNPRHKITKRGQNVTFRCDPISEHNRLYWYRQTLGQGPEFLTYFQNEAQLEKSRLLSDRFSAERPKGSFSTLEIQRTEQGDSAMYLCASSLARLAGGYNEQFFGPGTRLTVL.